What follows are 5 T cell receptor beta chains derived from one specimen sequenced in a study of cytomegalovirus exposure and HLA in healthy donors. The primer mix had 60 Vbeta and 13 Jbeta primers. TCRdb keeps only in-frame clones here, not all; method: immunoSEQ multiplex PCR. Of 60,000 to 90,000 clones listed, 80% to 90% are singletons. The sample consisted of PBMCs. Receptors originate from a man in his sixties or seventies in good health and CMV-seropositive.

The chain is built from TRBV15 and TRBJ1-1, with D possibly matching TRBD1 (5 bases). Germline V lookup: CDR1 LNHNV, CDR2 YYDKDF (reference sequence). The ends were cut back, 3 bases at V and 4 bases at J, with 12 bases in the middle. This CDR3 is built from 14 residues. The CDR3 here is CATSRDQGGTEAFF. CDR3 sequence (DNA): TGTGCCACCAGCAGGGATCAGGGCGGCACTGAAGCTTTCTTT.

The rearrangement joins TRBV5-1 to TRBJ1-4; possible D gene TRBD1, 6 bases. Per germline, CDR1 SGHRS and CDR2 YFSETQ. The CDR3 runs to 16 residues. Trimming took off 3 bases at V and 9 bases at J, with 21 bases between the two ends. The CDR3 DNA is TGCGCCAGCAGCTCTGGGCCGGGACACGGGAATCAAAAACTGTTTTTT. This sequence encodes CASSSGPGHGNQKLFF.

This chain joins TRBV6-1 and TRBJ1-5, with TRBD1 identical over 8 bases. The V and J ends lost 7 bases and 5 bases, in that order; junction bases with no gene match: 7. Germline V gene lookup returns CDR1 MNHNS and CDR2 SASEGT. The CDR3 covers 14 residues. This CDR3 is CASTDDRGYQPQHF. The DNA of the CDR3 is TGTGCCAGCACCGATGACAGGGGCTATCAGCCCCAGCATTTT.

The chain links TRBV7-2 to TRBJ1-6; the match to TRBD1 covers 7 bases. The CDR3 is 13 residues long. With V trimmed by 5 bases and J by 7 bases, 2 bases remained unmatched. Germline-derived CDR1 and CDR2 are SGHTA and FQGNSA. In DNA, the CDR3 is TGTGCCAGCAGCCTACAGGGGAATTCACCCCTCCACTTT. Its translation is CASSLQGNSPLHF. The full variable domain, rest sourced from reference TRBV7-2 and TRBJ1-6, is GAGVSQSPSNKVTEKGKDVELRCDPISGHTALYWYRQSLGQGLEFLIYFQGNSAPDKSGLPSDRFSAERTGGSVSTLTIQRTQQEDSAVYLCASSLQGNSPLHFGNGTRLTVT.

The chain joins TRBV28 to TRBJ1-5, with a weak D call TRBD1 (6 bases). From germline, CDR1 is MDHEN and CDR2 SYDVKM. V gave up 1 base and J gave up 3 bases, with 13 bases separating them. This CDR3 contains 16 residues. CDR3 nucleotides: TGTGCCAGCAGTTTATCAACCGGGACAACCAATCAGCCCCAGCATTTT. Translation: CASSLSTGTTNQPQHF.